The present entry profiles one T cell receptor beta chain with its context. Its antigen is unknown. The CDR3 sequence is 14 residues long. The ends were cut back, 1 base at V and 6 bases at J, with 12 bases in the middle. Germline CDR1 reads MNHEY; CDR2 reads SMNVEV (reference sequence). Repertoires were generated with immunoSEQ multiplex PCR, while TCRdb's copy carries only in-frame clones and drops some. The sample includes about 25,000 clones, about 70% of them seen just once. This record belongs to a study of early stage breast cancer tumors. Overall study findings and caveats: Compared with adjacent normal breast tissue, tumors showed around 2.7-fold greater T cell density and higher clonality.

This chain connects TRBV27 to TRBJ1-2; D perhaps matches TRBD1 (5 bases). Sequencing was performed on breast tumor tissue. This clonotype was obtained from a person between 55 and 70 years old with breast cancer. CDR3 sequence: CASSLLAGMNGYTF. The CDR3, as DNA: TGTGCCAGCAGTTTATTAGCAGGGATGAATGGCTACACCTTC.